Presented here are 12 T cell receptor beta chains from one specimen sequenced in a study of cytomegalovirus exposure and HLA in healthy donors. Use of 60 Vbeta and 13 Jbeta primers characterized the PCR. This table comes from immunoSEQ multiplex PCR, and its TCRdb copy is limited to in-frame clones, with some not included. The listing contains more than 100,000 clones. Sequenced sample: PBMCs. Receptors were obtained from a man younger than 30 in good health and CMV-seronegative.

The V gene is TRBV7-2, the J gene TRBJ2-7, with D possibly being TRBD2 (6 bases). The V end was cut by 5 bases, the J end by 6 bases, with 14 bases between. The CDR3 is 13 residues long. Germline assignment: CDR1 SGHTA and CDR2 FQGNSA. This CDR3 is CASSRDSVGEQYF. For the CDR3, the DNA is TGTGCCAGCAGCAGGGACTCGGTGGGCGAGCAGTACTTC.

The chain carries TRBV6-1 and TRBJ1-6, with D possibly being TRBD1 (5 bases). Germline CDR1 MNHNS, CDR2 SASEGT. The CDR3 is 14 amino acids. The V end was cut by 6 bases, the J end by 10 bases, with 16 bases between. Here the CDR3 reads CASRITTGESPLHF. CDR3 in DNA: TGTGCCAGCAGGATTACAACAGGAGAATCACCCCTCCACTTT.

This chain connects TRBV7-9 to TRBJ2-2, with TRBD1 matching 7 bases. The V segment lost 6 bases and the J segment 3 bases; nucleotides outside the gene matches: 10. Germline V gene data show CDR1 as SEHNR and CDR2 as FQNEAQ (reference sequence). This CDR3 comprises 16 residues. The CDR3 sequence: CASRPTGAVDTGELFF. The CDR3, as DNA: TGTGCCAGCAGACCTACAGGGGCCGTCGACACCGGGGAGCTGTTTTTT. The whole variable domain, remainder taken from reference TRBV7-9 and TRBJ2-2, is DTGVSQNPRHKITKRGQNVTFRCDPISEHNRLYWYRQTLGQGPEFLTYFQNEAQLEKSRLLSDRFSAERPKGSFSTLEIQRTEQGDSAMYLCASRPTGAVDTGELFFGEGSRLTVL.

This chain connects TRBV5-8 to TRBJ1-2; 7 nucleotides align to TRBD1. This CDR3 has 14 amino acids. Germline values: CDR1 SGHTS, CDR2 YDEGEE. J gave up 6 bases and V 0 bases, and 5 bases lay outside the gene matches. The CDR3 bases are TGTGCCAGCAGCTTGGTATCAGGGGGTAATGGCTACACCTTC. Its translation is CASSLVSGGNGYTF.

The gene calls are TRBV5-4 and TRBJ2-2, with a weak D call TRBD1 (6 bases). The V gene lost 4 bases and the J gene lost 0 bases, with 13 bases spanning the gap. This CDR3 contains 16 residues. Germline CDR1 SGHNT, CDR2 YYREEE (reference sequence). For the CDR3, the DNA is TGTGCCAGCAGCCCACCACAGGGATCGAACACCGGGGAGCTGTTTTTT. Translation gives CASSPPQGSNTGELFF.

For this clone: A junction end diverges from the germline sequence, so it may reflect a read error. CDR3 DNA: TGTGCCAGCGGCTTGACTAAGGGAAGGGGGGGTGAAAAACTGTTTTTT. Encoded protein: CASGLTKGRGGEKLFF. The chain joins TRBV5-6 to TRBJ1-4; D might be TRBD1 (6 bases). The CDR3 runs 16 residues. Germline V gives CDR1 SGHDT, CDR2 YYEEEE. Combining the CDR3 with reference TRBV5-6 and TRBJ1-4 gives the whole variable domain DAGVTQSPTHLIKTRGQQVTLRCSPKSGHDTVSWYQQALGQGPQFIFQYYEEEERQRGNFPDRFSGHQFPNYSSELNVNALLLGDSALYLCASGLTKGRGGEKLFFGSGTQLSVL.

The rearrangement joins TRBV9 to TRBJ2-1; no clear D. CDR3 length: 13 residues. The V and J ends lost 3 bases and 6 bases respectively, with 10 bases between them. CDR1 and CDR2 (germline): SGDLS, YYNGEE. CDR3 region: CASSGARSNEQFF. The CDR3 DNA sequence: TGTGCCAGCAGCGGAGCAAGGAGCAATGAGCAGTTCTTC.

The rearrangement joins TRBV5-8 to TRBJ1-1, with a weak D call TRBD1 (5 bases). V gave up 1 base and J gave up 8 bases, with 15 bases separating them. This CDR3 has 14 residues. The germline gives CDR1 SGHTS, CDR2 YDEGEE. CDR3 coding DNA: TGTGCCAGCAGCTTGCCGGGGGTGGGAGCCGAAGCTTTCTTT. Its protein is CASSLPGVGAEAFF.

The rearrangement links TRBV5-1 to TRBJ2-1; TRBD2 aligns across 12 bases. J lost 2 bases, V lost 4 bases, and 7 bases had no gene match. The CDR3 has 17 residues. Germline CDR1 reads SGHRS; CDR2 reads YFSETQ. The CDR3 DNA reads TGCGCCAGCAGCCCGCGACTAGCGGGGGTTACCTACAATGAGCAGTTCTTC. As protein: CASSPRLAGVTYNEQFF.

This sequence joins TRBV7-8 and TRBJ1-5, with D perhaps TRBD1 (6 bases). CDR3 size: 13 residues. Germline loops: CDR1 SGHVS, CDR2 FQNEAQ. Deletions cut 8 bases from V and 6 bases from J, with 14 bases between. The CDR3, as DNA: TGTGCCAGCGGCAGGGGTGTGGTTCAGCCCCAGCATTTT. This translates into CASGRGVVQPQHF.

The V gene is TRBV11-3, the J gene TRBJ1-5; no definite D call. The CDR3 runs to 12 residues. Germline CDR1 and CDR2: SGHNT and YENEEA. V lost 8 bases and J 5 bases, leaving 10 bases between the germline ends. CDR3 amino acids: CASAADDQPQHF. DNA of the CDR3: TGTGCCAGCGCGGCAGACGATCAGCCCCAGCATTTT.

The chain couples TRBV15 to TRBJ1-2, with D unclear. Germline V CDR1 and CDR2: LNHNV, YYDKDF (reference sequence). The CDR3 loop spans 13 amino acids. Trimming left V 4 bases short and J 5 bases short, with 11 bases between. CDR3 bases: TGTGCCACCAGCACGGACGGGAGGTATGGCTACACCTTC. It codes for CATSTDGRYGYTF.